This T cell receptor beta chain was found in a study of T-cell reconstitution after alpha-beta-depleted transplantation in children. J lost 8 bases, V lost 3 bases, and 10 bases had no gene match. Germline V CDR1 and CDR2: LNHDA, SQIVND (reference sequence). The CDR3 length is 15 residues. Preparation of the TCRbeta library was carried out with unique molecular identifiers. From the PCR reads, TCRdb called clonotypes with MiXCR, one entry per CDR3 protein. The sample includes 490,000 or so distinct CDR3 sequences, over 9.5% of them seen just once. The material sequenced was PBMCs, taken before TCRalphabeta/CD19-depleted stem cell transplant. The TCR sequence derives from a child aged 2-15 years with inherited bone marrow failure, due to receive a stem cell transplant. The rearrangement joins TRBV19 to TRBJ2-1, with 7 bases identical to TRBD2. The CDR3 DNA reads as TGTGCCAGTAGTATCCCCTGGGAGGGCCGGGATGAGCAGTTCTTC. It translates to CASSIPWEGRDEQFF.